This TCR beta chain was sequenced for a study of blood T cell repertoires in COVID-19 (dated by TCRdb to the early 2020s). With regard to the full study: Samples from collaborators originated in the United States, Italy and Spain and spanned both the acute and convalescent phases of COVID-19. Nearly every sample came with metadata listing a de-identified subject ID, COVID-19 status, age in years and sex. The material from the prospective study consisted of cDNA or gDNA derived from T cells, B-cell-depleted T cells, or PBMCs. The samples were drawn from two sources: the first 160 participants of the ongoing ImmuneRACE study, and 950 to 1,500 subjects contributed by 6 global collaborators. The dataset comprised deeply sampled blood TCRbeta repertoires from subjects exposed to, actively infected with, or recovered from COVID-19. A freely available public database, intended as a resource for researchers studying the immune response to SARS-CoV-2, is where the repertoires were released. HLA class I and class II types, where available, came from metadata supplied by the sample provider rather than from assay-based typing. Study-wide conclusions, independent of this receptor: Clinical and demographic metadata were provided uncurated, with the amount varying by source and participant.

Reading from cysteine to phenylalanine, the CDR3 counts 16 amino acids. The sequence is cut down to CDR3 DNA, 48 bases in frame from base 1. V has 0 bases trimmed and J has 2 bases trimmed; junction bases matching no gene number 3. The germline V gene supplies CDR1 SNHLY and CDR2 FYNNEI. Comments on this clone: Its antigen remains undetermined. Base qualities are not recorded, but no much larger clone differs from it by a single base.

Whole blood was collected in K2EDTA tubes by collaborating institutions according to the institutions' own protocols. For TCRbeta analysis, collaborators shipped samples in one of three forms: frozen whole blood, isolated PBMCs, or DNA extracted from either of those sample types. TCRbeta CDR3 regions were amplified from genomic DNA using the immunoSEQ Assay, a bias-controlled multiplex PCR. On the authors' methods: Nucleated cell counts per sample were estimated from amplification of reference gene primers within the assay. To quantify the absolute abundance of each unique TCRbeta CDR3 rearrangement, sequence reads were collapsed and filtered. For each sample, productive Simpson clonality was calculated as the square root of Simpson's diversity index over productive rearrangements. TCRdb re-hosts the immuneACCESS table, in-frame sequences only. Its copies lack some clones; in the studies checked, an unresolved V gene accounts for under half of them, and the cause for the rest is not known. The V and J calls and clone size come from that table; D and trimming were worked out from the DNA. In this sample the table shows 650,000 to 800,000 clones, over 80% of which occur a single time. The ten largest clones add up to roughly 0.25% of the sample.

This receptor was taken from a woman under 30 with acute or convalescent COVID-19. Here the chain combines TRBV2 and TRBJ1-2; TRBD1 agrees with 10 junctional bases. The source material was peripheral blood. The DNA is as follows: TGTGCCAGCAGTGAAGCTGGGACAGGGGCCAACTATGGCTACACCTTC. This sequence encodes CASSEAGTGANYGYTF.